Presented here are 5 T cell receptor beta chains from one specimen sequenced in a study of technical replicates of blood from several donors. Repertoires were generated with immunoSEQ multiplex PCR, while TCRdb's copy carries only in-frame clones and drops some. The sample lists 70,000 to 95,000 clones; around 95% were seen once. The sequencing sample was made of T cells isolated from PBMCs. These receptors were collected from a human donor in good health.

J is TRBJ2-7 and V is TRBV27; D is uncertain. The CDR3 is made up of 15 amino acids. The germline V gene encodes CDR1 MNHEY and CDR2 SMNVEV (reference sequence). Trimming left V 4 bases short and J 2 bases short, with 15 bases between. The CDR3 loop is CASSSRGARPYEQYF. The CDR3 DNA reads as TGTGCCAGCAGTTCTCGCGGAGCGAGGCCCTACGAGCAGTACTTC.

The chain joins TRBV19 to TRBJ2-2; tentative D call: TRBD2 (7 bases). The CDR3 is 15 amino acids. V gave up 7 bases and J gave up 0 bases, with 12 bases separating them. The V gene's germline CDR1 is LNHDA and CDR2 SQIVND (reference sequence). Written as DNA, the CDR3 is TGTGCCAGTAATGGGGGGGACACGAACACCGGGGAGCTGTTTTTT. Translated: CASNGGDTNTGELFF. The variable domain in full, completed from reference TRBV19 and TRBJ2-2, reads DGGITQSPKYLFRKEGQNVTLSCEQNLNHDAMYWYRQDPGQGLRLIYYSQIVNDFQKGDIAEGYSVSREKKESFPLTVTSAQKNPTAFYLCASNGGDTNTGELFFGEGSRLTVL.

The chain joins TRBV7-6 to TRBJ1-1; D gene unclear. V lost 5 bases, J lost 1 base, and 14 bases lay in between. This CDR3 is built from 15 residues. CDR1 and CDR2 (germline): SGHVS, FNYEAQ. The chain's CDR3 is CASSPSTGENTEAFF. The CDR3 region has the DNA TGTGCCAGCAGCCCTTCCACCGGGGAGAACACTGAAGCTTTCTTT. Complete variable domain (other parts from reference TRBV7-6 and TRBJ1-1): GAGVSQSPRYKVTKRGQDVALRCDPISGHVSLYWYRQALGQGPEFLTYFNYEAQQDKSGLPNDRFSAERPEGSISTLTIQRTEQRDSAMYRCASSPSTGENTEAFFGQGTRLTVV.

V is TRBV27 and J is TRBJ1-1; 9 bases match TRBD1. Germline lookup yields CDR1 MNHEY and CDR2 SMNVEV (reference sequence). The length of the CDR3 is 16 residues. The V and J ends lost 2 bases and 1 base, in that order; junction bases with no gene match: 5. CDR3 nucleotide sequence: TGTGCCAGCAGTTTAGGGACAGGGAGATGGAACACTGAAGCTTTCTTT. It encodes CASSLGTGRWNTEAFF.

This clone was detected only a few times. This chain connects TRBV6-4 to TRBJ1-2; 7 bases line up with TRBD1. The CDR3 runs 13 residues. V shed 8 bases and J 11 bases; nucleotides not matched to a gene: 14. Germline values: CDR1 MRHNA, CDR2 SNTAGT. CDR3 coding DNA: TGTGCCAGCGGACCCCCGGACAGGCCTAATTACACCTTC. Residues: CASGPPDRPNYTF.